The table lists the clone carrying this TCR beta chain with many counts. The antigen is undetermined. This record comes from a study of T cells after yellow fever vaccination. As TCR cDNA was made by 5'RACE template switching, a universal primer site and UMIs were added. TCRdb ran MiXCR on the 5' RACE reads and lists one entry per CDR3 protein. The table records 29,000 or so distinct CDR3 sequences, about 5% of them present only once. Broader study findings: Contaminants from the bulk population, in the form of abundant clonotypes, could be found in FACS-sorted repertoires. Some clonotypes, a small share, were shared between CD4 and CD8 compartments.

This TCR was recovered from a man aged 25 to 45 who received the YFV17D yellow fever vaccine. The source material was CD8+ T cells sorted from PBMCs, sampled 10 days after the yellow fever booster vaccination.

The CDR3 loop is CASSLSPTLTGELFF. DNA for the CDR3: TGTGCCAGCAGTTTATCCCCGACACTTACCGGGGAGCTGTTTTTT. The chain recombines TRBV27 with TRBJ2-2; D is unresolved. V lost 0 bases, J lost 5 bases, and 10 bases lay in between. The CDR3 contains 15 residues. Germline values: CDR1 MNHEY, CDR2 SMNVEV (reference sequence).